These 27 T cell receptor beta chains share one sample of origin, sequenced in a study of identical twins. TCRdb itself ran the 5' RACE reads through MiXCR, one entry per CDR3 protein. The sample has 420,000 or so distinct CDR3 sequences; about a fifth are singletons. Sample: naive T cells sorted from blood. These receptors originate from a man in his fifties in good health.

This clonotype was detected a few times. V is TRBV19 and J is TRBJ2-3; weak D call: TRBD1 (6 bases). V lost 3 bases and J 2 bases, leaving 12 bases between the germline ends. The germline gives CDR1 LNHDA, CDR2 SQIVND (reference sequence). The CDR3 is made up of 15 amino acids. DNA of the CDR3: TGTGCCAGTAGTATCCCAGGGGCCGTCACAGATACGCAGTATTTT. This encodes CASSIPGAVTDTQYF. The full variable domain, with the rest looked up from reference TRBV19 and TRBJ2-3, is DGGITQSPKYLFRKEGQNVTLSCEQNLNHDAMYWYRQDPGQGLRLIYYSQIVNDFQKGDIAEGYSVSREKKESFPLTVTSAQKNPTAFYLCASSIPGAVTDTQYFGPGTRLTVL.

This clonotype appeared many times. The chain has TRBV4-3 and TRBJ2-5, with D unclear. The CDR3 runs to 13 residues. Germline V gives CDR1 LGHNA, CDR2 YSLEER. Trimming shortened V by 1 base and J by 5 bases, and 8 bases separated the two germline ends. CDR3 sequence: CASSQAVGETQYF. CDR3 bases: TGCGCCAGCAGCCAAGCGGTTGGGGAGACCCAGTACTTC.

This clonotype was detected only a few times. This chain uses TRBV20-1 with TRBJ2-1, with no clear D. This CDR3 contains 12 residues. Trimming took 2 bases from V and 3 from J, leaving 5 bases between them. CDR1 and CDR2 from the germline V gene are DFQATT and SNEGSKA (reference sequence). Here the CDR3 DNA reads TGCAGTGCTAGAATAAACTACAATGAGCAGTTCTTC. This gives the protein CSARINYNEQFF.

Ten or more counts support this clonotype. J is TRBJ2-7 and V is TRBV20-1; maybe TRBD2 (6 bases). Trimming stripped 3 bases from V and 0 bases from J, with 9 bases between. CDR1 is DFQATT and CDR2 is SNEGSKA in the germline V gene (reference sequence). The CDR3 length is 13 residues. As DNA, the CDR3 is TGCAGTGCTAGGCGGGAACACTCCTACGAGCAGTACTTC. As protein: CSARREHSYEQYF.

The table lists this clonotype with many counts. The rearrangement joins TRBV5-5 to TRBJ2-5, with D perhaps matching TRBD2 (6 bases). The CDR3 spans 14 residues. Germline lookup yields CDR1 SGHKS and CDR2 YYEKEE (reference sequence). V gave up 2 bases and J gave up 2 bases, with 10 bases separating them. CDR3 sequence (DNA): TGTGCCAGCAGCTTCGGACTACTTCAAGAGACCCAGTACTTC. Translation: CASSFGLLQETQYF.

This clonotype was seen more than once but under ten times. The chain recombines TRBV5-1 with TRBJ2-7; 8 bases match TRBD1. The CDR3 length is 13 residues. Germline trimming cut 2 bases from V and 7 bases from J; bases unmatched to any gene: 5. CDR1 and CDR2 (germline): SGHRS, YFSETQ. DNA for the CDR3: TGCGCCAGCAGCTTTCAGGGGGCGCGAGAGCAGTACTTC. It specifies CASSFQGAREQYF.

CDR3 nucleotide sequence: TGCAGTGCTAGAGTCGGAGGCGGGGGGGCCTATGAGCAGTTCTTC. Protein product: CSARVGGGGAYEQFF. The J gene is TRBJ2-1, the V gene TRBV20-1; the match to TRBD2 covers 9 bases. After removal of 1 base from V and 8 bases from J, the junction contained 9 bases not matched to a gene. This CDR3 is built from 15 residues. From germline, CDR1 is DFQATT and CDR2 SNEGSKA (reference sequence).

This clonotype was seen repeatedly, ten times or more. This chain uses TRBV11-2 with TRBJ2-3; the D is unclear. The CDR3 consists of 14 residues. The V gene lost 5 bases and the J gene lost 5 bases, with 14 bases spanning the gap. Germline V gives CDR1 SGHAT, CDR2 FQNNGV. The CDR3 sequence is CASSPTRLRDTQYF. CDR3 DNA sequence: TGTGCCAGCAGCCCCACCCGTCTGAGAGATACGCAGTATTTT.

This clonotype was detected many times. The chain is built from TRBV25-1 and TRBJ2-1, with 10 bases matching TRBD2. V gave up 2 bases and J gave up 1 base; unmatched junction bases: 5. CDR1 is MGHDK and CDR2 is SYGVNS in the germline V gene. This CDR3 contains 17 residues. In DNA form, the CDR3 reads TGTGCCAGCAGTGAAATAGCGGGGGGCGAATCCTACAATGAGCAGTTCTTC. Encoded protein: CASSEIAGGESYNEQFF.

This clonotype was counted at least ten times. The rearrangement joins TRBV15 to TRBJ2-1, with D unresolved. The CDR3 totals 15 residues. Germline V lookup: CDR1 LNHNV, CDR2 YYDKDF (reference sequence). Trimming removed 0 bases from V and 6 bases from J, with 12 bases in between. CDR3 residues: CATSRDLISTNEQFF. The CDR3 bases are TGTGCCACCAGCAGAGATTTAATCAGCACCAATGAGCAGTTCTTC.

This clonotype was seen only a few times. This chain joins TRBV20-1 and TRBJ2-7, with D unclear. V was shortened by 2 bases and J by 0 bases, with 14 bases between the two germline ends. Looked up from germline, CDR1 is DFQATT and CDR2 is SNEGSKA (reference sequence). This CDR3 region has 15 residues. The CDR3 DNA is TGCAGTGCTAGAAACCCGCGGCAGAGCTCCTACGAGCAGTACTTC. This codes for CSARNPRQSSYEQYF.

This sequence joins TRBV5-1 and TRBJ1-6; a possible D gene is TRBD1 (5 bases). Germline loops: CDR1 SGHRS, CDR2 YFSETQ. V shed 0 bases and J shed 5 bases, with 6 bases lying between them. The CDR3 is made up of 14 amino acids. This chain's CDR3 is CASSLEGNNSPLHF. The DNA for the CDR3 is TGCGCCAGCAGCTTGGAGGGGAATAATTCACCCCTCCACTTT.

The chain links TRBV18 to TRBJ2-3; no firm D call. The CDR3 extends over 17 amino acids. The V and J ends lost 10 bases and 5 bases respectively, with 28 bases between them. CDR1 KGHSH and CDR2 LQKENI come from the germline V gene. CDR3 sequence (DNA): TGTGCCACCCAACACACTCTCTCGGCCTTGGGCGGAGATACGCAGTATTTT. It specifies CATQHTLSALGGDTQYF. The full variable domain, completed using reference TRBV18 and TRBJ2-3, is NAGVMQNPRHLVRRRGQEARLRCSPMKGHSHVYWYRQLPEEGLKFMVYLQKENIIDESGMPKERFSAEFPKEGPSILRIQQVVRGDSAAYFCATQHTLSALGGDTQYFGPGTRLTVL.

The sample holds many counts of this clonotype. Sequence at one end of the junction differs from germline and may be a read error. The chain is built from TRBV19 and TRBJ2-2, with D maybe TRBD2 (5 bases). There are 15 residues in the CDR3. Germline CDR1 LNHDA, CDR2 SQIVND (reference sequence). DNA of the CDR3: TGTGCCAGTTGTATGGCCGGGGTGAACACCGGGGAGCTGTTTTTT. Its translation: CASCMAGVNTGELFF.

The table lists this clonotype with a few counts. The V gene is TRBV7-2, the J gene TRBJ2-5; TRBD1 matches 9 bases. The CDR3 contains 15 residues. Trimming took 4 bases from V and 5 from J; bases not matched to a gene: 8. Germline loops: CDR1 SGHTA, CDR2 FQGNSA. CDR3 amino acids: CASSSRNDRGETQYF. In DNA form, the CDR3 reads TGTGCCAGCAGCTCCCGAAACGACAGGGGGGAGACCCAGTACTTC.

This clonotype was counted ten times or more. The chain joins TRBV5-1 to TRBJ1-2; 9 bases align to TRBD1. The ends lost 1 base at V and 6 bases at J; junction bases unmatched: 1. This CDR3 is 13 amino acids long. The germline gives CDR1 SGHRS, CDR2 YFSETQ. The CDR3 protein is CASSLTGGDGYTF. DNA for the CDR3: TGCGCCAGCAGCTTGACAGGGGGCGATGGCTACACCTTC.

The V call is TRBV3-1, the J call TRBJ2-3; 11 bases align to TRBD2. Germline V gene sequence: CDR1 LGHDT, CDR2 YNNKEL (reference sequence). The CDR3 is 18 amino acids. V lost 0 bases and J lost 2; bases outside the gene matches: 7. The DNA of the CDR3 is TGTGCCAGCAGCCAAGATACGGATAGCGGGGGGGACACAGATACGCAGTATTTT. This sequence encodes CASSQDTDSGGDTDTQYF.

This clonotype has a count of ten or more. The rearrangement joins TRBV7-2 to TRBJ1-1, with unresolved D. V lost 6 bases and J lost 0, with 17 bases in between. This CDR3 contains 16 residues. The V gene's germline CDR1 is SGHTA and CDR2 FQGNSA. The CDR3, as DNA: TGTGCCAGCAGTAGAGGATACGGATTACTGAACACTGAAGCTTTCTTT. This gives the protein CASSRGYGLLNTEAFF.

The chain uses TRBV30 and TRBJ2-7, with D tentatively TRBD1 (7 bases). Germline CDR1 GTSNPN, CDR2 SVGIG (reference sequence). The germline V and J ends were trimmed by 4 bases and 2 bases, with 15 bases remaining between them. This CDR3 region has 14 residues. The CDR3 reads CAWTGGRTAYEQYF. CDR3 nucleotides: TGTGCCTGGACAGGGGGGCGTACAGCCTACGAGCAGTACTTC.

Many counts were recorded for this clonotype. In DNA form, the CDR3 reads TGTGCCAGCACCATCGCGATGGCAGAACAAGAGACCCAGTACTTC. It translates to CASTIAMAEQETQYF. The chain combines TRBV7-9 with TRBJ2-5; no firm D call. The germline gives CDR1 SEHNR, CDR2 FQNEAQ (reference sequence). V lost 7 bases and J lost 2, with 17 bases in between. This CDR3 is 15 amino acids long. Based on the CDR3 plus reference TRBV7-9 and TRBJ2-5, the full variable domain is DTGVSQNPRHKITKRGQNVTFRCDPISEHNRLYWYRQTLGQGPEFLTYFQNEAQLEKSRLLSDRFSAERPKGSFSTLEIQRTEQGDSAMYLCASTIAMAEQETQYFGPGTRLLVL.

At least ten counts were recorded for this clonotype. This chain links TRBV5-1 with TRBJ1-1; D call uncertain. V lost 3 bases and J lost 8, with 8 bases in between. The CDR3 contains 11 residues. The V gene's germline CDR1 is SGHRS and CDR2 YFSETQ. The CDR3 nucleotides read TGCGCCAGCAGCTCCAACTGGGAAGCTTTCTTT. It yields the protein CASSSNWEAFF.

CDR3 sequence (DNA): TGTGCCAGCAGCTTAGGTGGGACGCAAGAGACCCAGTACTTC. This gives the protein CASSLGGTQETQYF. The chain is built from TRBV5-6 and TRBJ2-5; D is tentatively TRBD1 or TRBD2 (5 bases each). CDR3 length: 14 amino acids. The V gene's germline CDR1 is SGHDT and CDR2 YYEEEE. The V end lost 2 bases, the J end lost 2 bases, and 10 bases lay between the germline ends.

This clonotype appeared many times. The V call is TRBV5-1, the J call TRBJ2-3; no clear D gene. Germline V gene data show CDR1 as SGHRS and CDR2 as YFSETQ. The CDR3 runs to 15 residues. V dropped 2 bases and J dropped 0 bases, with 10 bases sitting between them. In nucleotides, the CDR3 is TGCGCCAGCAGCTTTGAGACAACTAGCACAGATACGCAGTATTTT. This translates into CASSFETTSTDTQYF.

The chain couples TRBV5-5 to TRBJ2-2; 8 nucleotides line up with TRBD2. The V segment lost 0 bases and the J segment 6 bases; nucleotides outside the gene matches: 1. This CDR3 has 14 residues. Germline lookup yields CDR1 SGHKS and CDR2 YYEKEE (reference sequence). CDR3 in DNA: TGTGCCAGCAGCTTGGGGACTAGCTCCGGGGAGCTGTTTTTT. Residues: CASSLGTSSGELFF.

The J gene is TRBJ2-4, the V gene TRBV28, with D hard to call. The CDR3 is made up of 15 amino acids. V dropped 2 bases and J dropped 0 bases, with 8 bases sitting between them. Germline V lookup: CDR1 MDHEN, CDR2 SYDVKM. Here the CDR3 reads CASSLAQKAKNIQYF. DNA of the CDR3: TGTGCCAGCAGTTTAGCCCAAAAAGCCAAAAACATTCAGTACTTC.

This clonotype was recorded at least ten times. The chain links TRBV20-1 to TRBJ1-5; D is perhaps TRBD1 (6 bases). The CDR3 has 13 residues. Per the germline V gene, CDR1 is DFQATT and CDR2 is SNEGSKA (reference sequence). With 3 bases removed from V and 5 bases from J, the gap between germline ends came to 11 bases. The CDR3 region has the DNA TGCAGTGCTAGTTACAGGGACCATCAGCCCCAGCATTTT. Its protein product is CSASYRDHQPQHF.

On this clonotype: A much larger clone differs from this one at a single base, so this may be a read error. The rearrangement joins TRBV10-3 to TRBJ2-7; TRBD1 might be the D (6 bases). Germline assignment: CDR1 ENHRY and CDR2 SYGVKD. This CDR3 has 13 amino acids. As DNA, the CDR3 is TGTTCCATCAGATGGGACACCGCATACGAGCAGTACTTC. Encoded protein: CSIRWDTAYEQYF.